The 5 T cell receptor beta chains in this list originate from one sample, sequenced in a study of T-cell reconstitution after alpha-beta-depleted transplantation in children. Preparation of the TCRbeta library was carried out with unique molecular identifiers. One entry per CDR3 protein, called by TCRdb with MiXCR from the PCR reads. The sample records 700,000 to 950,000 distinct CDR3 sequences, about 16% being singletons. The starting material was PBMCs, mostly from graft donor cells, obtained 360 days after TCRalphabeta/CD19-depleted stem cell transplant. These receptors originate from a male patient between 5 and 17 years old who had a stem cell transplant for acute lymphoblastic leukemia, so the T cells may come from the graft donor.

J is TRBJ2-5 and V is TRBV7-6; 12 nucleotides agree with TRBD2. This CDR3 is 16 amino acids long. Germline V gene lookup returns CDR1 SGHVS and CDR2 FNYEAQ. J gave up 5 bases and V 1 base, and 5 bases lay outside the gene matches. The CDR3 nucleotides read TGTGCCAGCAGCTTAGAGACTAGCGGGAGTATGGAGACCCAGTACTTC. This translates into CASSLETSGSMETQYF. Together with reference TRBV7-6 and TRBJ2-5, the CDR3 gives the full variable domain: GAGVSQSPRYKVTKRGQDVALRCDPISGHVSLYWYRQALGQGPEFLTYFNYEAQQDKSGLPNDRFSAERPEGSISTLTIQRTEQRDSAMYRCASSLETSGSMETQYFGPGTRLLVL.

This clonotype was picked up a small number of times. The J gene is TRBJ2-7, the V gene TRBV5-5, with TRBD1 as a possible D gene (6 bases). The V end was cut by 2 bases, the J end by 2 bases, with 14 bases between. In germline, CDR1 is SGHKS, CDR2 YYEKEE (reference sequence). The CDR3 extends over 15 amino acids. The CDR3: CASSLQGSTTYEQYF. In DNA form, the CDR3 reads TGTGCCAGCAGCTTACAGGGCTCCACTACCTACGAGCAGTACTTC.

This clonotype was detected many times. Here the CDR3 DNA reads TGTGCCACCAGTGATCCCTCCACTAGCGGGAGGGTAAGTGGTGAGCAGTTCTTC. It codes for CATSDPSTSGRVSGEQFF. The chain links TRBV24-1 to TRBJ2-1, with TRBD2 identical over 13 bases. The germline V gene has CDR1 KGHDR and CDR2 SFDVKD. The ends lost 3 bases at V and 9 bases at J; junction bases unmatched: 13. This CDR3 is built from 18 residues.

The V gene is TRBV7-8, the J gene TRBJ2-1; D perhaps matches TRBD2 (5 bases). Germline V gives CDR1 SGHVS, CDR2 FQNEAQ. The CDR3 totals 15 residues. V lost 2 bases to trimming and J lost 9 bases, with 17 bases between them. The CDR3 is CASSLRVGGWGEQFF. In DNA, the CDR3 is TGTGCCAGCAGCTTACGTGTTGGAGGATGGGGTGAGCAGTTCTTC.

This clonotype was counted ten times or more. The chain couples TRBV7-6 to TRBJ1-1; 9 nucleotides match TRBD1. The CDR3 is 15 amino acids. Unmatched junction bases numbered 7, after V lost 5 bases and J lost 3 bases. Germline CDR1 is SGHVS and CDR2 is FNYEAQ. CDR3 nucleotides: TGTGCCAGCAGCCCGACCGGGACAGGGTACACTGAAGCTTTCTTT. It is translated as CASSPTGTGYTEAFF.